This passage covers 17 T cell receptor beta chains from one sample sequenced in a study of shared clonotypes between healthy human individuals. The method was immunoSEQ multiplex PCR; TCRdb's version includes in-frame clones alone and lacks a portion of them. The table lists approximately 980,000 clones, 70% to 85% of them singletons. The sequenced sample was memory CD4+ T cells sorted from blood. The subset: CD45RA-negative fraction. The receptors derive from a man aged 18 to 30 in good health.

This clone was detected once. This chain joins TRBV9 and TRBJ2-4; D could derive from TRBD1 or TRBD2 (5 bases each). The CDR3 spans 16 residues. Trimming cost V 0 bases and J 5 bases, with 15 bases left between them. CDR1 and CDR2 from the germline V gene are SGDLS and YYNGEE. The CDR3 protein is CASSVGVSRDQNIQYF. CDR3 DNA sequence: TGTGCCAGCAGCGTAGGGGTAAGCCGGGACCAAAACATTCAGTACTTC. The complete variable domain, with remaining parts taken from reference TRBV9 and TRBJ2-4, reads DSGVTQTPKHLITATGQRVTLRCSPRSGDLSVYWYQQSLDQGLQFLIQYYNGEERAKGNILERFSAQQFPDLHSELNLSSLELGDSALYFCASSVGVSRDQNIQYFGAGTRLSVL.

This sequence joins TRBV27 and TRBJ1-1, with TRBD1 matching over 9 bases. The CDR3 runs 16 residues. With 4 bases clipped from V and 3 bases from J, the junction kept 9 bases outside the gene matches. Looked up from germline, CDR1 is MNHEY and CDR2 is SMNVEV (reference sequence). CDR3 bases: TGTGCCAGCAGTTCCTCGGGACAGGGTTGGGACACTGAAGCTTTCTTT. This translates into CASSSSGQGWDTEAFF.

The chain uses TRBV2 and TRBJ2-6, with D uncertain. V lost 2 bases and J 2 bases, leaving 7 bases between the germline ends. Germline V gene sequence: CDR1 SNHLY, CDR2 FYNNEI. The CDR3 totals 15 residues. The CDR3 DNA reads as TGTGCCAGCAGTGAACGGGCAGCTGGGGCCAACGTCCTGACTTTC. Amino acid sequence: CASSERAAGANVLTF.

The chain combines TRBV6-1 with TRBJ1-6; 7 bases align to TRBD1. Trimming removed 3 bases from V and 7 bases from J; junction bases left unmatched: 9. This CDR3 contains 16 residues. Looked up from germline, CDR1 is MNHNS and CDR2 is SASEGT. CDR3 nucleotides: TGTGCCAGCAGTGAGCAGAGACAGGGCTGGAATTCACCCCTCCACTTT. The encoded protein is CASSEQRQGWNSPLHF.

This clone was detected only once. The genes are TRBV6-6 and TRBJ1-1; the match to TRBD1 covers 7 bases. Germline trimming cut 2 bases from V and 4 bases from J; bases unmatched to any gene: 7. Germline V gives CDR1 MNHNY, CDR2 SVGAGI (reference sequence). The CDR3 contains 15 residues. The CDR3 DNA reads TGTGCCAGCAGTTACACGCAGGGGGAAGCCACTGAAGCTTTCTTT. It yields the protein CASSYTQGEATEAFF.

This rearrangement joins TRBV5-1 to TRBJ1-2; D is undetermined. CDR3 length: 13 amino acids. Germline V gene data show CDR1 as SGHRS and CDR2 as YFSETQ. V lost 0 bases and J lost 3, with 6 bases in between. In nucleotides, the CDR3 is TGCGCCAGCAGCTTGGAGGAGTACTATGGCTACACCTTC. Its protein is CASSLEEYYGYTF.

V is TRBV7-2 and J is TRBJ2-2, with D hard to call. Trimming removed 1 base from V and 4 bases from J, with 7 bases in between. The V gene's germline CDR1 is SGHTA and CDR2 FQGNSA. CDR3 length: 14 amino acids. CDR3 in amino acids: CASSLEWSTGELFF. The CDR3 DNA reads TGTGCCAGCAGCTTAGAATGGTCCACCGGGGAGCTGTTTTTT.

This clone came up once. This rearrangement joins TRBV10-3 to TRBJ2-2; a possible D gene is TRBD2 (5 bases). V was trimmed by 10 bases and J by 6 bases, leaving 12 bases between them. The CDR3 has 12 residues. From germline, CDR1 is ENHRY and CDR2 SYGVKD. The DNA for the CDR3 is TGTGCCACCTTGGACGGGGCCGGGGAGCTGTTTTTT. This encodes CATLDGAGELFF.

This CDR3 is CASSSDPLGANVLTF. CDR3 in DNA: TGCGCCAGCAGCTCTGACCCCCTCGGGGCCAACGTCCTGACTTTC. The V and J genes are TRBV5-1 and TRBJ2-6; unclear D gene. CDR3 length: 15 residues. The V gene's germline CDR1 is SGHRS and CDR2 YFSETQ. Trimming stripped 3 bases from V and 4 bases from J, with 11 bases between.

The genes are TRBV4-1 and TRBJ2-2; D possibly corresponds to TRBD1 (5 bases). The CDR3 totals 15 residues. Trimming removed 4 bases at V and 5 bases at J, with 14 bases between. Looked up from germline, CDR1 is MGHRA and CDR2 is YSYEKL. This chain's CDR3 is CASSLNTGTTGELFF. The DNA of the CDR3 is TGCGCCAGCAGCCTAAATACAGGCACAACCGGGGAGCTGTTTTTT.

V and J are TRBV7-3 and TRBJ2-3; 10 positions match TRBD1. The V and J ends lost 5 bases and 10 bases, in that order; junction bases with no gene match: 12. The CDR3 is made up of 15 amino acids. Germline V gene data show CDR1 as SGHTA and CDR2 as FQGTGA. For the CDR3, the DNA is TGTGCCAGCAGCCCGTATCACGGGGACAGGGGTCCGCAGTATTTT. Residues: CASSPYHGDRGPQYF.

This clone was found a few times. The chain is built from TRBV5-4 and TRBJ2-7; no firm D call. This CDR3 is built from 15 residues. The germline V gene has CDR1 SGHNT and CDR2 YYREEE (reference sequence). Trimming pared 4 bases from V and 4 bases from J, leaving 18 bases between. CDR3 residues: CASSPRNSKGYEQYF. The CDR3 region has the DNA TGTGCCAGCAGCCCTCGTAATTCTAAAGGGTACGAGCAGTACTTC.

This clone was seen a single time. V and J are TRBV10-2 and TRBJ2-2, with D perhaps matching TRBD2 (6 bases). CDR3 size: 16 residues. Between the trimmed V and J ends, which lost 0 bases and 4 bases, there was a span of 12 bases. Germline CDR1 reads WSHSY; CDR2 reads SAAADI. CDR3 bases: TGCGCCAGCAGTGAGTCGACGGGAGTCGGCACCGGGGAGCTGTTTTTT. It translates to CASSESTGVGTGELFF.

This clone was observed a single time. CDR3 sequence reads: CAWSSGVSGELFF. The CDR3 nucleotides are TGTGCCTGGAGTTCCGGGGTCAGCGGGGAGCTGTTTTTT. The chain combines TRBV30 with TRBJ2-2; perhaps TRBD2 as D (5 bases). Germline assignment: CDR1 GTSNPN and CDR2 SVGIG (reference sequence). The germline V and J ends were trimmed by 2 bases and 7 bases, with 11 bases remaining between them. The CDR3 spans 13 residues.

The chain joins TRBV5-1 to TRBJ1-2, with a weak D call TRBD1 (6 bases). Germline CDR1 and CDR2: SGHRS and YFSETQ. V lost 4 bases and J lost 0, with 13 bases in between. The CDR3 runs to 15 residues. CDR3 region: CASSPSGDPNYGYTF. DNA for the CDR3: TGCGCCAGCAGCCCTTCAGGGGATCCTAACTATGGCTACACCTTC. The entire variable domain, with the rest obtained from reference TRBV5-1 and TRBJ1-2, is as follows: KAGVTQTPRYLIKTRGQQVTLSCSPISGHRSVSWYQQTPGQGLQFLFEYFSETQRNKGNFPGRFSGRQFSNSRSEMNVSTLELGDSALYLCASSPSGDPNYGYTFGSGTRLTVV.

The CDR3 nucleotides are TGTGCCAGCAGCCCCCGGCTAGCGGGGGGCTACCAAGAGACCCAGTACTTC. Its protein is CASSPRLAGGYQETQYF. The chain employs TRBV7-2 and TRBJ2-5; TRBD2 agrees at 11 bases. The germline V gene encodes CDR1 SGHTA and CDR2 FQGNSA. After removal of 5 bases from V and 0 bases from J, the junction contained 8 bases not matched to a gene. This CDR3 is 17 amino acids long.

V usage is TRBV7-3 and J usage is TRBJ1-6; 9 bases line up with TRBD1. Germline CDR1 reads SGHTA; CDR2 reads FQGTGA. Unmatched junction bases numbered 4, after V lost 3 bases and J lost 7 bases. This CDR3 region has 15 residues. In DNA form, the CDR3 reads TGTGCCAGCAGCTTGGGGACAGGGATAAATTCACCCCTCCACTTT. Protein: CASSLGTGINSPLHF. Looking up the rest from reference TRBV7-3 and TRBJ1-6 gives the full variable domain: GAGVSQTPSNKVTEKGKYVELRCDPISGHTALYWYRQSLGQGPEFLIYFQGTGAADDSGLPNDRFFAVRPEGSVSTLKIQRTERGDSAVYLCASSLGTGINSPLHFGNGTRLTVT.